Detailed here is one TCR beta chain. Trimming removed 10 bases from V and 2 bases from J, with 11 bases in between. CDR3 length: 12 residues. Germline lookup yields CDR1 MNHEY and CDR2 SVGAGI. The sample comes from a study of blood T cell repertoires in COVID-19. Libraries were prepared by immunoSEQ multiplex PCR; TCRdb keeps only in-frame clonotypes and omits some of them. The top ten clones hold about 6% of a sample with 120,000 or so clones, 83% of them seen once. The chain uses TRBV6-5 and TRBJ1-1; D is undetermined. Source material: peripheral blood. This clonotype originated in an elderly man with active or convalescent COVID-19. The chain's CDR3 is CATSRGNTEAFF. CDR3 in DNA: TGTGCCACCTCCCGGGGAAACACTGAAGCTTTCTTT.